Presented here are 20 T cell receptor beta chains from one specimen sequenced in a study of sequential checkpoint blockade in melanoma. The treatment here: randomized to nivolumab then ipilimumab (arm A) or the reverse (arm B). Produced via immunoSEQ multiplex PCR; TCRdb's table is partial and in-frame only. Among 25,000 to 35,000 clones listed, 75% to 85% were seen once. The sequencing here drew on CD8+ T cells sorted from blood (inferred from file names), taken from a patient given nivolumab and ipilimumab in sequence. The receptors originated from a human donor with melanoma.

The chain links TRBV30 to TRBJ1-2; D ambiguous. Germline V gene lookup returns CDR1 GTSNPN and CDR2 SVGIG (reference sequence). V gave up 8 bases and J gave up 2 bases, with 12 bases separating them. The length of the CDR3 is 12 residues. CDR3 loop: CASNRENYGYTF. The DNA of the CDR3 is TGTGCCAGTAATCGGGAGAACTATGGCTACACCTTC.

V gene TRBV7-2 combines with J gene TRBJ2-7; D is perhaps TRBD2 (7 bases). Gene TRBJ2-4 matches the end of the DNA better, so the J call may be wrong. CDR3 size: 14 residues. The V gene's germline CDR1 is SGHTA and CDR2 FQGNSA. CDR3 amino acids: CASSLAGGRDIQYF. CDR3 sequence (DNA): TGTGCCAGCAGCTTAGCGGGGGGGCGGGACATTCAGTACTTC.

The chain joins TRBV19 to TRBJ1-1; D not resolved. Germline V gene data show CDR1 as LNHDA and CDR2 as SQIVND (reference sequence). CDR3 length: 12 residues. With 10 bases removed from V and 5 bases from J, the gap between germline ends came to 14 bases. The CDR3 region has the DNA TGTGCCACCTCGGACCCGGGGACTGAAGCTTTCTTT. The encoded protein is CATSDPGTEAFF.

The rearrangement links TRBV6-1 to TRBJ2-5; 10 bases line up with TRBD2. Germline lookup yields CDR1 MNHNS and CDR2 SASEGT. V was clipped by 2 bases and J by 3 bases; unmatched bases: 3. The CDR3 contains 15 residues. The CDR3 nucleotides are TGTGCCAGCAGTGAAACTAGCGGGACCAAAGAGACCCAGTACTTC. It encodes CASSETSGTKETQYF.

The V call is TRBV6-5, the J call TRBJ2-7; the match to TRBD2 covers 8 bases. The germline CDR1 and CDR2 sequences are MNHEY and SVGAGI. The CDR3 extends over 13 amino acids. V trimming: 5 bases; J trimming: 2 bases; junction bases outside the gene matches: 2. CDR3 amino acids: CASSERGTYEQYF. The CDR3 region has the DNA TGTGCCAGCAGTGAGCGGGGGACCTACGAGCAGTACTTC.

The chain's CDR3 is CASSASLAGGRNEQFF. The DNA for the CDR3 is TGTGCCAGCAGCGCCTCCCTAGCGGGAGGCAGAAATGAGCAGTTCTTC. The chain carries TRBV9 and TRBJ2-1; 11 nucleotides match TRBD2. V dropped 3 bases and J dropped 7; count of bases not matched to a gene: 9. The germline CDR1 and CDR2 sequences are SGDLS and YYNGEE. CDR3 length equals 16 residues.

The chain recombines TRBV13 with TRBJ1-1; perhaps TRBD1 as D (6 bases). The CDR3 length is 15 residues. Germline-derived CDR1 and CDR2 are PRHDT and FYEKMQ (reference sequence). Trimming removed 6 bases at V and 5 bases at J, with 19 bases between. As DNA, the CDR3 is TGTGCCAGCAGTCCAGAGGGGGGAGGGGGAACTGAAGCTTTCTTT. This codes for CASSPEGGGGTEAFF.

V usage is TRBV5-1 and J usage is TRBJ1-2; 9 positions agree with TRBD1. The CDR3 is made up of 15 amino acids. J gave up 4 bases and V 3 bases, and 7 bases lay outside the gene matches. CDR1 is SGHRS and CDR2 is YFSETQ in the germline V gene. CDR3 coding DNA: TGCGCCAGCAGCTCCTCGGACAGGGGTAGCTATGGCTACACCTTC. Translating gives CASSSSDRGSYGYTF.

CDR3 DNA sequence: TGTGCCAGCAGTTACGCAGACGAGCAGTACTTC. It is translated as CASSYADEQYF. J is TRBJ2-7 and V is TRBV6-6, with D unresolved. The CDR3 length is 11 residues. The germline CDR1 and CDR2 sequences are MNHNY and SVGAGI (reference sequence). The V and J ends lost 2 bases and 5 bases respectively, with 4 bases between them.

This chain uses TRBV4-3 with TRBJ1-6; 7 bases fit TRBD1. The V segment lost 2 bases and the J segment 9 bases; nucleotides outside the gene matches: 1. The CDR3 runs to 13 residues. Germline-derived CDR1 and CDR2 are LGHNA and YSLEER. CDR3 loop: CASSQYRGSPLHF. DNA for the CDR3: TGCGCCAGCAGCCAATACAGGGGTTCACCCCTCCACTTT.

This rearrangement joins TRBV10-3 to TRBJ2-2; D gene uncertain. In germline, CDR1 is ENHRY, CDR2 SYGVKD. The CDR3 loop spans 15 amino acids. V lost 2 bases and J lost 6, with 13 bases in between. The CDR3 protein is CAISETASTAGELFF. CDR3 bases: TGTGCCATCAGTGAGACGGCTAGTACCGCCGGGGAGCTGTTTTTT.

This rearrangement joins TRBV6-6 to TRBJ1-3; D is unclear. Trimming stripped 7 bases from V and 0 bases from J, with 13 bases between. Germline values: CDR1 MNHNY, CDR2 SVGAGI (reference sequence). The CDR3 consists of 15 residues. CDR3 amino acids: CASIEIRLSGNTIYF. The CDR3 bases are TGTGCCAGCATCGAAATCAGGCTCTCTGGAAACACCATATATTTT.

The rearrangement joins TRBV6-1 to TRBJ2-2; 9 bases are shared with TRBD2. V trimming: 4 bases; J trimming: 5 bases; junction bases outside the gene matches: 5. From germline, CDR1 is MNHNS and CDR2 SASEGT. The CDR3 spans 15 residues. This CDR3 reads CASSVASGETGELFF. CDR3 DNA: TGTGCCAGCAGTGTGGCTAGCGGGGAGACCGGGGAGCTGTTTTTT.

The chain recombines TRBV7-6 with TRBJ1-5, with D possibly TRBD1 on 5 matching bases. The germline V and J ends were trimmed by 1 base and 3 bases, with 10 bases remaining between them. Germline values: CDR1 SGHVS, CDR2 FNYEAQ. The CDR3 loop spans 15 amino acids. CDR3 in amino acids: CASSLGRQINQPQHF. CDR3 DNA: TGTGCCAGCAGCTTAGGGCGACAGATCAATCAGCCCCAGCATTTT. Supplemented by reference TRBV7-6 and TRBJ1-5, the full variable domain reads GAGVSQSPRYKVTKRGQDVALRCDPISGHVSLYWYRQALGQGPEFLTYFNYEAQQDKSGLPNDRFSAERPEGSISTLTIQRTEQRDSAMYRCASSLGRQINQPQHFGDGTRLSIL.

V is TRBV25-1 and J is TRBJ1-3; D is unresolved. There are 15 residues in the CDR3. The germline CDR1 and CDR2 sequences are MGHDK and SYGVNS. The V and J ends lost 3 bases and 0 bases respectively, with 9 bases between them. This chain's CDR3 is CASSDREFSGNTIYF. CDR3 DNA: TGTGCCAGCAGTGACCGGGAATTCTCTGGAAACACCATATATTTT.

The chain couples TRBV29-1 to TRBJ2-7; D not certain. CDR3 length equals 11 residues. From germline, CDR1 is SQVTM and CDR2 ANQGSEA. The V end lost 6 bases, the J end lost 2 bases, and 8 bases lay between the germline ends. The CDR3 protein is CSVAITYEQYF. The CDR3 coding sequence is TGCAGCGTCGCTATTACCTACGAGCAGTACTTC.

The genes are TRBV19 and TRBJ1-5; D is perhaps TRBD1 (6 bases). V lost 5 bases, J lost 6 bases, and 11 bases lay in between. The CDR3 length is 13 residues. CDR1 LNHDA and CDR2 SQIVND come from the germline V gene (reference sequence). CDR3 region: CASSGEGGQPQHF. In nucleotides, the CDR3 is TGTGCCAGTAGTGGGGAGGGGGGTCAGCCCCAGCATTTT.

The chain carries TRBV19 and TRBJ1-2; D is ambiguous. Germline V gene sequence: CDR1 LNHDA, CDR2 SQIVND (reference sequence). V lost 5 bases and J lost 4, with 14 bases in between. The CDR3 spans 14 residues. The CDR3 nucleotides read TGTGCCAGTAGTCCACTGGGCCTAAGCTATGGCTACACCTTC. Translating gives CASSPLGLSYGYTF.

The DNA of the CDR3 is TGCGCCAGCAGCCAAAAACGGGACAGGACCTACGAGCAGTACTTC. It translates to CASSQKRDRTYEQYF. This chain joins TRBV4-3 and TRBJ2-7, with 8 bases lining up with TRBD1. Trimming cost V 2 bases and J 2 bases; bases outside gene matches: 5. Germline-derived CDR1 and CDR2 are LGHNA and YSLEER. The length of the CDR3 is 15 residues.

The rearrangement links TRBV19 to TRBJ2-1; TRBD1 aligns across 9 bases. The V gene end was trimmed by 6 bases and the J gene end by 3 bases; junction bases not matched to a gene: 3. Germline V gene lookup returns CDR1 LNHDA and CDR2 SQIVND (reference sequence). There are 14 residues in the CDR3. The CDR3 reads CASRRQGVYNEQFF. The CDR3 DNA is TGTGCCAGTAGGAGACAGGGGGTCTACAATGAGCAGTTCTTC.